This T cell receptor beta chain was sequenced for a study of T cells in women clearing cervical HPV infection. The overall study: Donors had HPV16-related CIN3 or worse; 2 had invasive cancer. Controls' single incident HPV16 infection cleared within 12 months without precancer.

Clones were sequenced by immunoSEQ multiplex PCR, and TCRdb holds only the in-frame ones, with some missing. Recorded for this sample: under 45,000 clones. J lost 4 bases, V lost 4 bases, and 4 bases had no gene match. Germline V gene sequence: CDR1 LNHDA, CDR2 SQIVND (reference sequence). This CDR3 is 13 amino acids long. Study-wide results and caveats: Controls had more TRBV6-7 (0.16%) than cases (about 0.11%). A classifier using richness and V gene abundances reached an AUC of around 0.78.

In the case of this clone: The antigen remains undetermined. Coverage ceases 3 residues before the CDR3 finishes, and the germline J gene fills in the end.

The source of this sequence is a woman aged 18 to 75 with a cervical HPV16 infection that either progressed to CIN3+ or cleared (not recorded which). The chain employs TRBV19 and TRBJ2-7; 7 bases line up with TRBD1. What was sequenced was blood buffy coat. Here the CDR3 reads CASSRRQGYEQYF. The CDR3 DNA, read in part, is TGTGCCAGTAGTAGGCGACAGGGTTACGAG.